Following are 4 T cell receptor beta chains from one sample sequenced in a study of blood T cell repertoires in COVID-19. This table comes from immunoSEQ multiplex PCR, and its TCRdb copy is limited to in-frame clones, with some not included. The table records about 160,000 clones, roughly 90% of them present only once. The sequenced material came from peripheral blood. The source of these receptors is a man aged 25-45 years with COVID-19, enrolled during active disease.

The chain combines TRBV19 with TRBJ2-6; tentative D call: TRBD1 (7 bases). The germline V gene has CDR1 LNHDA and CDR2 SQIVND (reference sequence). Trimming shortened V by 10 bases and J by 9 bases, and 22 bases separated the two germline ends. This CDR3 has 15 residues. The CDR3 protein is CATSKGGQVLNVLTF. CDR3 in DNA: TGTGCCACCTCGAAGGGAGGACAGGTGCTCAACGTCCTGACTTTC.

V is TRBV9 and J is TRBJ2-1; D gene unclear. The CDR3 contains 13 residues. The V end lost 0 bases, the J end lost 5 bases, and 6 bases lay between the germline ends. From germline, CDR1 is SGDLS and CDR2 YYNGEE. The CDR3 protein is CASSVVGHNEQFF. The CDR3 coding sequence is TGTGCCAGCAGCGTAGTTGGCCACAATGAGCAGTTCTTC.

CDR3 protein: CASSSTGPGYTF. The CDR3 coding sequence is TGTGCCAGCAGCTCGACAGGGCCCGGCTACACCTTC. This rearrangement joins TRBV13 to TRBJ1-2; 7 nucleotides align to TRBD1. The CDR3 contains 12 residues. The trim removed 4 bases at V and 8 bases at J, leaving 4 bases unmatched. Looked up from germline, CDR1 is PRHDT and CDR2 is FYEKMQ (reference sequence).

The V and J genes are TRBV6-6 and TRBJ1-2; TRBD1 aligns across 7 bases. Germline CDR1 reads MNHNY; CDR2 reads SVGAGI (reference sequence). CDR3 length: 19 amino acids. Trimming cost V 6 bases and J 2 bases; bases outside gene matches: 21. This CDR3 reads CASSSPYMLQGVENYGYTF. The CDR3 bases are TGTGCCAGCAGCTCACCTTATATGCTTCAGGGGGTGGAAAACTATGGCTACACCTTC.